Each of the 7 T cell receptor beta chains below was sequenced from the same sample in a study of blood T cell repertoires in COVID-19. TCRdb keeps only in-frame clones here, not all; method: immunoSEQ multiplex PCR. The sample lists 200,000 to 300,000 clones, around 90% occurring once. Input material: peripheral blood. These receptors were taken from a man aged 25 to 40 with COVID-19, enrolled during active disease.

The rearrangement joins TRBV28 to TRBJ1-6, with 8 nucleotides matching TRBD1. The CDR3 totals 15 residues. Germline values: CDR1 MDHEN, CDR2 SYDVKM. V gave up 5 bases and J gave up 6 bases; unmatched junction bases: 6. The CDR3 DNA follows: TGTGCCAGCAGTATAACGACAGGGGTTAATTCACCCCTCCACTTT. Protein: CASSITTGVNSPLHF.

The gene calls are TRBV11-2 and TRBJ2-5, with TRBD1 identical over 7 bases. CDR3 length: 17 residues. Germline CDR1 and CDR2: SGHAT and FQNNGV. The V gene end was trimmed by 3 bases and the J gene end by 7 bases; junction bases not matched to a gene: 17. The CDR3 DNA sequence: TGTGCCAGCAGCTTCGCCCCTGAAAGGGGGCGGGTCGGGACCCAGTACTTC. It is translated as CASSFAPERGRVGTQYF.

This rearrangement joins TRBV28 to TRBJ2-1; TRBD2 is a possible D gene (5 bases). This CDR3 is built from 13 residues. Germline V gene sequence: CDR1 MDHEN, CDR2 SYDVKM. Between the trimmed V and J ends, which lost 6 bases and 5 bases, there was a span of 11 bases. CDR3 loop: CASSLLGNNEQFF. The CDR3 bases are TGTGCCAGCAGCCTACTAGGAAACAATGAGCAGTTCTTC.

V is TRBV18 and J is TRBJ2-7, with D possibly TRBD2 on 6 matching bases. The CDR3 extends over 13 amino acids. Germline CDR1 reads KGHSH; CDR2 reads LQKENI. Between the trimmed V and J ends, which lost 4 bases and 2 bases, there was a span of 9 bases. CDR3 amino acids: CASSQGTPYEQYF. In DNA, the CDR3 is TGTGCCAGCTCACAAGGGACTCCCTACGAGCAGTACTTC.

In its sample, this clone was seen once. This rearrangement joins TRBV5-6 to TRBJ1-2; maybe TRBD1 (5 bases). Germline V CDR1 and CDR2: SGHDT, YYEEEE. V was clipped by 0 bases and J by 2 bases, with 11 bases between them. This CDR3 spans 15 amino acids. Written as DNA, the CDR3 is TGTGCCAGCAGCTTGGGTGGGGCTGGAAACTATGGCTACACCTTC. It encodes CASSLGGAGNYGYTF.

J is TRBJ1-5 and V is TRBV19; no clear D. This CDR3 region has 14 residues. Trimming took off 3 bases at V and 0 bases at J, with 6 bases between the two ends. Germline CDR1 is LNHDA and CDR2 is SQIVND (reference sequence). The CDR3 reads CASSMSFSNQPQHF. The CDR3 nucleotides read TGTGCCAGTAGTATGTCGTTTAGCAATCAGCCCCAGCATTTT.

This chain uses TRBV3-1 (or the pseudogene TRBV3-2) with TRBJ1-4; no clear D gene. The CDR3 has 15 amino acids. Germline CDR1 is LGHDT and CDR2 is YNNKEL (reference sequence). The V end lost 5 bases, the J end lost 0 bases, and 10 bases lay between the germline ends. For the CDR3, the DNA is TGTGCCAGCAGCGATACGAGTGCAACTAATGAAAAACTGTTTTTT. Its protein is CASSDTSATNEKLFF.